The 2 T cell receptor beta chains below come from one sample, sequenced in a study of T cell clonality in common variable immunodeficiency. Data came from immunoSEQ multiplex PCR; TCRdb stores just in-frame clones and leaves some out. The table lists approximately 52,000 clones, with no singletons. Sequenced input: peripheral blood mononuclear cells. The receptors stem from a person aged 18-70 years in good health.

In this sample, this clone turned up many times. The CDR3 goes on 3 residues after the read ends, and that part is filled in from the germline J gene. The chain combines TRBV4-2 with TRBJ2-5, with TRBD2 identical over 10 bases. The germline CDR1 and CDR2 sequences are LGHNA and YNFKEQ. Trimming at V came to 4 bases and at J to 1 base, leaving 12 bases not matched to a gene. The CDR3 has 18 amino acids. The CDR3 spells CASSREITGTSVQETQYF. Partial CDR3 DNA: TGTGCCAGCAGCCGAGAAATTACCGGGACTAGCGTCCAAGAGACC.

This clone was seen ten or more times. The missing CDR3 end, 3 residues past where the read stops, is filled in from the germline J gene. The rearrangement links TRBV29-1 to TRBJ2-7; 11 bases are a match to TRBD1. V was clipped by 5 bases and J by 5 bases; unmatched bases: 14. This CDR3 has 16 residues. From germline, CDR1 is SQVTM and CDR2 ANQGSEA. The CDR3 here is CSVLPYLGQGADEQYF. Partial CDR3 DNA: TGCAGCGTTCTCCCCTATTTAGGACAGGGGGCCGACGAG.